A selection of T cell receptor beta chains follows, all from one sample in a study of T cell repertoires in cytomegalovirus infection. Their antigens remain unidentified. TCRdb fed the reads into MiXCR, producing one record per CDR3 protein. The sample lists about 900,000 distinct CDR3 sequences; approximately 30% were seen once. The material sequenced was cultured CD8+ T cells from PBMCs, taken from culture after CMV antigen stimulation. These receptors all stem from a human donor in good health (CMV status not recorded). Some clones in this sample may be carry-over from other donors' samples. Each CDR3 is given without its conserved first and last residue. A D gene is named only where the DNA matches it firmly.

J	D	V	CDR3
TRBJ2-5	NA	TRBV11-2	ASSLVWAETQY
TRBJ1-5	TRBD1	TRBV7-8	ASKPGQADQPQH
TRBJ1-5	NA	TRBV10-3	AISEGIQGRNQPQH
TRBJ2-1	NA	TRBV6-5	ASSPVGPLGPY
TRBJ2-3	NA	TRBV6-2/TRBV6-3	ASSYSWDSLPDTQY
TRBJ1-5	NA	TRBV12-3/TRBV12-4	ASSFVGTYQPQH
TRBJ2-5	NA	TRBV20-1	SARVLASQETQY
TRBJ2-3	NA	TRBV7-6	ASSLAFRTDTQY
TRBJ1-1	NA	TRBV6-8	ASSYSNDRFGPEAF
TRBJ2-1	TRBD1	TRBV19	ASRAQGAFNEQF
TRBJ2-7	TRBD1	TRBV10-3	ATMDRGVYEQY
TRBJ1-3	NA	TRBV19	ASSILNSGNTIY
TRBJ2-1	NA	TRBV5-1	ASSGPQRGNEQF
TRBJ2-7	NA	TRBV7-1	ASSPSGLHKNDQY
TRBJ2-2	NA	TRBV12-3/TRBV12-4	ASSLVGVTGELF
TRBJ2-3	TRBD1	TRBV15	ATSRTGTTQY
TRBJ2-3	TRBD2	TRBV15	ATSRDLAGDTDTQY
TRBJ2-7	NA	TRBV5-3	ASILGGNEQY
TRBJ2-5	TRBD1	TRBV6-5	ASSYSETGRGWETQY
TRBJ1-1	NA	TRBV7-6	ASSLEERDTEAF
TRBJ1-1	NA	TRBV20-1	SAAPTGLTEAF
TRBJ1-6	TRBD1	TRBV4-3	ASSQGTGDSPLH
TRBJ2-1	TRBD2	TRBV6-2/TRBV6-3	ASILTLAGGYNEQF
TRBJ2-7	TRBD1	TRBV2	ASSRTGNTYEQY
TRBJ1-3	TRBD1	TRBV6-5	ASSSGTGVLSFSGNTIY
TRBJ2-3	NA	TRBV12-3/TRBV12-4	ASSLMQAPDTQY
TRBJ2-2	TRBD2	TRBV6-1	ASILVAGRDGELF
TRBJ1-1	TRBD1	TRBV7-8	ASSLGTGWTPEAF
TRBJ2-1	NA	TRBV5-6	ASSYPTGTPYNEQF
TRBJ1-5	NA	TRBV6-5	ASSPGQYINQPQH
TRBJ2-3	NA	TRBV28	ASSLYWRGTADTQY
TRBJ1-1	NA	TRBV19	ASSILAGELDTEAF
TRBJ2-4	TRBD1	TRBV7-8	ASSSNRGAKNIQY
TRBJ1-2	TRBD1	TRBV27	ASSLYRGSYGYT
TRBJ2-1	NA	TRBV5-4	ASSLGTLGIDEQF
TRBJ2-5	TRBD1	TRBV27	ASKRGQQETQY
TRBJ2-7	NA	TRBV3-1	ASSLGTAQEQY